The 11 T cell receptor beta chains given below trace back to one sample, sequenced in a study of T cells in localized non-small cell lung cancer. The protocol was immunoSEQ multiplex PCR, while the TCRdb copy is restricted to in-frame clones and leaves out a portion. The table includes 65,000 to 90,000 clones, less than 85% detected once. Specimen: PBMCs, collected before any cancer treatment. The source is a man aged 40 to 70 with stage II squamous cell lung carcinoma.

This clone was seen more than once but under ten times. The chain couples TRBV9 to TRBJ2-7; D is perhaps TRBD1 (6 bases). CDR1 and CDR2 from the germline V gene are SGDLS and YYNGEE. This CDR3 region has 15 residues. V lost 0 bases to trimming and J lost 3 bases, with 13 bases between them. CDR3 sequence: CASSVGVGRGYEQYF. The CDR3, as DNA: TGTGCCAGCAGCGTAGGGGTCGGCAGGGGCTACGAGCAGTACTTC.

The V gene is TRBV7-9, the J gene TRBJ1-1; 8 bases are shared with TRBD1. Trimming removed 6 bases from V and 3 bases from J; junction bases left unmatched: 12. The CDR3 covers 16 residues. Germline V gives CDR1 SEHNR, CDR2 FQNEAQ (reference sequence). This chain's CDR3 is CASSYDRGSVHTEAFF. The CDR3 DNA follows: TGTGCCAGCAGTTACGACAGGGGAAGTGTCCACACTGAAGCTTTCTTT.

This clone was observed a few times. The genes are TRBV9 and TRBJ1-2, with TRBD1 as a possible D gene (5 bases). Germline V CDR1 and CDR2: SGDLS, YYNGEE. V gave up 0 bases and J gave up 8 bases, with 14 bases separating them. This CDR3 is 14 amino acids long. CDR3: CASSVDWGSGGYTF. The DNA of the CDR3 is TGTGCCAGCAGCGTAGATTGGGGTTCAGGGGGCTACACCTTC.

With regard to this clone: At one boundary the junction diverges from the germline segment, which might be a read error. The chain is built from TRBV7-9 and TRBJ2-7; the D gene is possibly TRBD1 (6 bases). The germline CDR1 and CDR2 sequences are SEHNR and FQNEAQ (reference sequence). This CDR3 comprises 16 residues. The CDR3 spells CASSAPTKTGSHEQYF. CDR3 sequence (DNA): TGTGCCAGCAGCGCCCCAACTAAGACAGGCTCCCACGAGCAGTACTTC. Drawing the rest from reference TRBV7-9 and TRBJ2-7, the complete variable domain is DTGVSQNPRHKITKRGQNVTFRCDPISEHNRLYWYRQTLGQGPEFLTYFQNEAQLEKSRLLSDRFSAERPKGSFSTLEIQRTEQGDSAMYLCASSAPTKTGSHEQYFGPGTRLTVT.

The V and J genes are TRBV5-6 and TRBJ2-5; D is possibly TRBD1 (5 bases). Germline CDR1 reads SGHDT; CDR2 reads YYEEEE. The CDR3 consists of 15 residues. The V end lost 4 bases, the J end lost 0 bases, and 13 bases lay between the germline ends. The CDR3 sequence: CASSPRVGYQETQYF. CDR3 DNA sequence: TGTGCCAGCAGCCCCAGGGTTGGCTACCAAGAGACCCAGTACTTC.

This chain joins TRBV2 and TRBJ2-1; D not resolved. CDR3 length: 11 residues. Trimming pared 2 bases from V and 6 bases from J, leaving 2 bases between. Germline CDR1 is SNHLY and CDR2 is FYNNEI. The CDR3 nucleotides are TGTGCCAGCAGTGAACTCAATGAGCAGTTCTTC. Its protein is CASSELNEQFF.

The chain recombines TRBV9 with TRBJ2-5; 8 bases fit TRBD1. Germline-derived CDR1 and CDR2 are SGDLS and YYNGEE. After removal of 4 bases from V and 0 bases from J, the junction contained 8 bases not matched to a gene. This CDR3 is 16 amino acids long. DNA of the CDR3: TGTGCCAGCAGCTTGAGGACAGGGTCATACCAAGAGACCCAGTACTTC. It specifies CASSLRTGSYQETQYF.

The chain recombines TRBV11-2 with TRBJ2-7; TRBD2 matches 16 bases. CDR1 and CDR2 (germline): SGHAT, FQNNGV. Trimming at V came to 5 bases and at J to 5 bases, leaving 9 bases not matched to a gene. CDR3 size: 17 residues. The CDR3 nucleotides are TGTGCCAGCAGCCTTGGGACTAGCGGGAGGGCCAATGACGAGCAGTACTTC. Its protein is CASSLGTSGRANDEQYF.

The gene calls are TRBV18 and TRBJ1-3; D is undetermined. Germline loops: CDR1 KGHSH, CDR2 LQKENI. Between the trimmed V and J ends, which lost 1 base and 5 bases, there was a span of 0 bases. There are 11 residues in the CDR3. Here the CDR3 reads CASSPRNTIYF. CDR3 DNA: TGTGCCAGCTCACCACGAAACACCATATATTTT.

The chain has TRBV9 and TRBJ1-2; 9 nucleotides match TRBD1. From germline, CDR1 is SGDLS and CDR2 YYNGEE. This CDR3 contains 15 residues. Trimming took 4 bases from V and 1 from J; bases not matched to a gene: 5. The CDR3 region is CASSPRTGDNYGYTF. The CDR3 nucleotides read TGTGCCAGCAGCCCTCGGACAGGGGATAACTATGGCTACACCTTC.

The chain recombines TRBV7-2 with TRBJ2-3, with unresolved D. CDR1 and CDR2 from the germline V gene are SGHTA and FQGNSA. This CDR3 contains 13 residues. The V end was cut by 1 base, the J end by 4 bases, with 6 bases between. CDR3 region: CASSLDSADTQYF. The CDR3 DNA sequence: TGTGCCAGCAGCTTAGACAGCGCAGATACGCAGTATTTT.